The 8 T cell receptor beta chains reported below all come from one sample, sequenced in a study of PD-L1 blockade in urothelial cancer. As to time point: peripheral blood 6 weeks after treatment start. Assay: immunoSEQ multiplex PCR; the TCRdb copy retains only in-frame clones and omits some. The top ten clones hold about 0.91% of a sample with about 76,000 clones, approximately 90% of them seen once. This specimen was PBMCs, taken around atezolizumab (anti-PD-L1) treatment. The receptors originated from a woman of 80 years or more with urothelial cancer.

J is TRBJ1-2 and V is TRBV5-1, with 7 bases lining up with TRBD1. Trimming removed 3 bases from V and 2 bases from J; junction bases left unmatched: 1. Germline loops: CDR1 SGHRS, CDR2 YFSETQ. The CDR3 sequence is 13 residues long. The CDR3 bases are TGCGCCAGCAGCTCGACAGGGAACTATGGCTACACCTTC. This codes for CASSSTGNYGYTF.

The CDR3 protein is CASSDRGGSNQPQHF. The CDR3 DNA reads as TGTGCCAGCAGTGATAGGGGAGGAAGCAATCAGCCCCAGCATTTT. The V call is TRBV6-1, the J call TRBJ1-5; D is possibly TRBD1 (5 bases). Trimming pared 3 bases from V and 1 base from J, leaving 10 bases between. Germline CDR1 and CDR2: MNHNS and SASEGT. The CDR3 contains 15 residues.

This sequence joins TRBV7-9 and TRBJ2-1; TRBD2 aligns across 8 bases. The CDR3 loop spans 15 amino acids. V was pared by 4 bases and J by 10 bases, with 12 bases of the junction left unmatched. Germline V lookup: CDR1 SEHNR, CDR2 FQNEAQ (reference sequence). This chain's CDR3 is CASSSLPSGRREQFF. CDR3 nucleotide sequence: TGTGCCAGCAGCTCCCTGCCGAGCGGGAGACGGGAGCAGTTCTTC.

The rearrangement uses TRBV7-7 and TRBJ2-1; D is possibly TRBD2 (5 bases). The germline V and J ends were trimmed by 1 base and 7 bases, with 8 bases remaining between them. In germline, CDR1 is SSHAT, CDR2 FNYEAQ (reference sequence). The CDR3 runs 13 residues. CDR3 residues: CASSLGTQNEQFF. In DNA, the CDR3 is TGTGCCAGCAGCTTAGGGACTCAGAATGAGCAGTTCTTC.

This chain links TRBV5-1 with TRBJ2-5; 8 bases are a match to TRBD2. J lost 1 base, V lost 7 bases, and 6 bases had no gene match. CDR1 is SGHRS and CDR2 is YFSETQ in the germline V gene. This CDR3 is built from 14 residues. CDR3 loop: CASSRLASQETQYF. CDR3 nucleotides: TGCGCCAGCTCCAGACTAGCGAGCCAAGAGACCCAGTACTTC.

In DNA form, the CDR3 reads TGTGCCAGCAATAGGCCGGGACACCTGAACACTGAAGCTTTCTTT. This sequence encodes CASNRPGHLNTEAFF. The rearrangement joins TRBV6-6 to TRBJ1-1, with D possibly TRBD1 on 6 matching bases. Germline loops: CDR1 MNHNY, CDR2 SVGAGI (reference sequence). V lost 7 bases to trimming and J lost 0 bases, with 15 bases between them. The CDR3 is 15 residues long.

The chain joins TRBV4-1 to TRBJ2-7; 8 bases are a match to TRBD1. The CDR3 loop spans 16 amino acids. The V gene end was trimmed by 0 bases and the J gene end by 4 bases; junction bases not matched to a gene: 8. CDR1 is MGHRA, CDR2 YSYEKL, per germline. The CDR3 protein is CASSQDRDRSNYEQYF. CDR3 bases: TGCGCCAGCAGCCAAGATAGGGACAGGAGTAATTACGAGCAGTACTTC.

The gene calls are TRBV5-1 and TRBJ1-1; 7 bases line up with TRBD1. From germline, CDR1 is SGHRS and CDR2 YFSETQ. There are 13 residues in the CDR3. Germline trimming cut 7 bases from V and 4 bases from J; bases unmatched to any gene: 7. The CDR3 DNA reads as TGCGCCAGCGAACCAGCAGGGGGCACTGAAGCTTTCTTT. It yields the protein CASEPAGGTEAFF.